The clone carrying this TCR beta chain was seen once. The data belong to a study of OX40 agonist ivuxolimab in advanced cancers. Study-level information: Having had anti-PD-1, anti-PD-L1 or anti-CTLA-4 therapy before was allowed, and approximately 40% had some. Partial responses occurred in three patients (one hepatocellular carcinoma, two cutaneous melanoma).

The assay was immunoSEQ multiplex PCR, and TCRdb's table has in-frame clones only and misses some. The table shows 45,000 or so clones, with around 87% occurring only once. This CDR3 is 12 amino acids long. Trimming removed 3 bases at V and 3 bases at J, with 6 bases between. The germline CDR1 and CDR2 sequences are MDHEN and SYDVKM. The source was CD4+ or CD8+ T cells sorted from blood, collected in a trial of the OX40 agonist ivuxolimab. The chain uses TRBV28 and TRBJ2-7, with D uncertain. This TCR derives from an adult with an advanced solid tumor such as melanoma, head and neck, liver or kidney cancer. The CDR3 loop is CASSFGSYEQYF. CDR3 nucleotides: TGTGCCAGCAGTTTTGGCAGCTACGAGCAGTACTTC. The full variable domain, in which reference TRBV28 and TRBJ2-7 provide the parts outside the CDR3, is DVKVTQSSRYLVKRTGEKVFLECVQDMDHENMFWYRQDPGLGLRLIYFSYDVKMKEKGDIPEGYSVSREKKERFSLILESASTNQTSMYLCASSFGSYEQYFGPGTRLTVT.